The text below deals with one T cell receptor beta chain. Produced via immunoSEQ multiplex PCR; TCRdb's table is partial and in-frame only. The table lists roughly 250,000 clones, around 89% of them singletons. This specimen belongs to a study of blood T cell repertoires in COVID-19. Cohort allocation depended upon clinical history that participants reported. Recovered status in Cohort 3 required two negative PCRs, clearance, or symptom resolution. The CDR3 totals 13 residues. The junction had 3 bases not matched to a gene; V was cut back by 7 bases and J by 5 bases. Per germline, CDR1 SGHRS and CDR2 YFSETQ.

Sample: PBMCs or T cells enriched from blood (not recorded which). V is TRBV5-1 and J is TRBJ1-4; the match to TRBD1 covers 9 bases. This receptor was obtained from a woman between 50 and 59 years old who had recovered from COVID-19. In DNA form, the CDR3 reads TGCGCCAGCGCTGACAGGGGGAATGAAAAACTGTTTTTT. Encoded protein: CASADRGNEKLFF.